What follows are 21 T cell receptor beta chains derived from one specimen sequenced in a study of blood T cell repertoires in COVID-19. Generated by immunoSEQ multiplex PCR, the TCRdb table keeps only in-frame clones and is missing some. The table lists under 350,000 clones, 70% to 90% of them singletons, with roughly 4% in the top ten. Sequenced input: peripheral blood. The receptors were gathered from a man between 18 and 29 years old with active or convalescent COVID-19.

This rearrangement joins TRBV18 to TRBJ2-2, with 11 bases identical to TRBD2. Losses at the gene ends were 6 bases for V and 1 base for J; bases not matched to a gene: 4. The CDR3 has 16 residues. Germline values: CDR1 KGHSH, CDR2 LQKENI. The CDR3 is CASSTTSGVNTGELFF. The CDR3 coding sequence is TGTGCCAGCTCTACGACTAGCGGGGTGAACACCGGGGAGCTGTTTTTT.

The DNA of the CDR3 is TGCGCCACCACGGCGGGGGCTCCTATCTCCGAGCAGTACTTC. Residues: CATTAGAPISEQYF. This chain links TRBV10-2 with TRBJ2-7; a weak D match, TRBD2 (7 bases). V was clipped by 10 bases and J by 6 bases, with 22 bases between them. This CDR3 is 14 amino acids long. CDR1 is WSHSY, CDR2 SAAADI, per germline.

The V call is TRBV18, the J call TRBJ1-2; 8 positions agree with TRBD1. The J segment lost 8 bases and the V segment lost 6 bases, leaving 11 bases of the junction unmatched. CDR1 and CDR2 (germline): KGHSH, LQKENI. CDR3 length equals 14 residues. DNA of the CDR3: TGTGCCAGCTCGCCAGAGAACAGGGGGAACGGCTACACCTTC. As protein: CASSPENRGNGYTF.

The gene calls are TRBV7-9 and TRBJ2-5; possibly TRBD2 for D (5 bases). The length of the CDR3 is 13 residues. V was pared by 5 bases and J by 5 bases, with 12 bases between. The germline V gene has CDR1 SEHNR and CDR2 FQNEAQ (reference sequence). The CDR3 reads CASSPTSQETQYF. The CDR3 DNA sequence: TGTGCCAGCAGCCCAACTAGTCAGGAGACCCAGTACTTC.

This clone was detected once. V usage is TRBV6-5 and J usage is TRBJ2-4; maybe TRBD1 (5 bases). This CDR3 is 12 amino acids long. Germline V gene sequence: CDR1 MNHEY, CDR2 SVGAGI. Between the trimmed V and J ends, which lost 6 bases and 8 bases, there was a span of 11 bases. As DNA, the CDR3 is TGTGCCAGCAGCAAATTAGGGGACATTCAGTACTTC. It encodes CASSKLGDIQYF.

The chain links TRBV29-1 to TRBJ2-7; 9 positions match TRBD1. The V segment lost 4 bases and the J segment 2 bases; nucleotides outside the gene matches: 3. This CDR3 has 13 residues. In germline, CDR1 is SQVTM, CDR2 ANQGSEA. In nucleotides, the CDR3 is TGCAGCGTTGTGCGACAGGGGGCCTACGAGCAGTACTTC. Translating gives CSVVRQGAYEQYF.

The rearrangement joins TRBV7-9 to TRBJ1-1; perhaps TRBD1 as D (6 bases). Germline loops: CDR1 SEHNR, CDR2 FQNEAQ (reference sequence). Trimming took 6 bases from V and 1 from J, leaving 6 bases between them. The CDR3 length is 12 residues. CDR3 DNA: TGTGCCAGCAGGGGGGCGAACACTGAAGCTTTCTTT. Amino acids: CASRGANTEAFF.

The chain combines TRBV27 with TRBJ1-2, with 8 positions matching TRBD1. The CDR3 totals 13 residues. V dropped 9 bases and J dropped 4; count of bases not matched to a gene: 7. CDR1 MNHEY and CDR2 SMNVEV come from the germline V gene (reference sequence). CDR3 nucleotides: TGTGCCAGTCGGGACAGGAACATCTATGGCTACACCTTC. Its protein product is CASRDRNIYGYTF.

The rearrangement uses TRBV7-2 and TRBJ1-3; D remains ambiguous. With 7 bases removed from V and 6 bases from J, the gap between germline ends came to 10 bases. This CDR3 comprises 12 residues. Per germline, CDR1 SGHTA and CDR2 FQGNSA. The CDR3 here is CASTFSQNTIYF. In DNA form, the CDR3 reads TGTGCCAGCACCTTTAGCCAAAACACCATATATTTT.

Only one count was recorded for this clone. V and J are TRBV18 and TRBJ2-7; a weak D match, TRBD1 (6 bases). This CDR3 is built from 15 residues. V lost 3 bases and J lost 5, with 17 bases in between. Germline loops: CDR1 KGHSH, CDR2 LQKENI. The CDR3 reads CASSPRQGKENEQYF. The DNA for the CDR3 is TGTGCCAGCTCACCGCGTCAGGGGAAGGAGAACGAGCAGTACTTC. Combining the CDR3 with reference TRBV18 and TRBJ2-7 gives the whole variable domain NAGVMQNPRHLVRRRGQEARLRCSPMKGHSHVYWYRQLPEEGLKFMVYLQKENIIDESGMPKERFSAEFPKEGPSILRIQQVVRGDSAAYFCASSPRQGKENEQYFGPGTRLTVT.

This clone was detected a few times. V is TRBV14 and J is TRBJ1-2; tentative D call: TRBD1 (5 bases). Germline CDR1 SGHDN, CDR2 FVKESK. The V end was cut by 10 bases, the J end by 2 bases, with 14 bases between. The CDR3 consists of 13 residues. The chain's CDR3 is CATRAQDNYGYTF. CDR3 in DNA: TGTGCCACCAGGGCACAGGACAACTATGGCTACACCTTC.

This clone is a singleton in its sample. The chain employs TRBV9 and TRBJ1-6, with TRBD1 as a possible D gene (5 bases). The CDR3 loop spans 15 amino acids. Looked up from germline, CDR1 is SGDLS and CDR2 is YYNGEE. The germline V and J ends were trimmed by 0 bases and 5 bases, with 9 bases remaining between them. The CDR3 reads CASSVEGNHNSPLHF. The CDR3 DNA reads TGTGCCAGCAGCGTAGAGGGGAACCATAATTCACCCCTCCACTTT. The full variable domain, its missing parts supplied by reference TRBV9 and TRBJ1-6, is DSGVTQTPKHLITATGQRVTLRCSPRSGDLSVYWYQQSLDQGLQFLIQYYNGEERAKGNILERFSAQQFPDLHSELNLSSLELGDSALYFCASSVEGNHNSPLHFGNGTRLTVT.

The genes are TRBV7-8 and TRBJ1-1; tentatively, D is TRBD1 (5 bases). The CDR3 is made up of 14 amino acids. CDR1 is SGHVS, CDR2 FQNEAQ, per germline. The V end was cut by 6 bases, the J end by 0 bases, with 11 bases between. Written as DNA, the CDR3 is TGTGCCAGCAGAACCGACAGATTGAACACTGAAGCTTTCTTT. Protein sequence: CASRTDRLNTEAFF.

The chain carries TRBV5-1 and TRBJ2-5, with 11 bases fitting TRBD2. Germline V gene sequence: CDR1 SGHRS, CDR2 YFSETQ. This CDR3 is built from 16 residues. Trimming removed 5 bases from V and 4 bases from J; junction bases left unmatched: 10. CDR3 nucleotide sequence: TGCGCCAGCAGTCCTTTACTAGCGGGAGTCAGAGAGACCCAGTACTTC. Translated, it gives CASSPLLAGVRETQYF.

The chain couples TRBV5-6 to TRBJ1-4; D ambiguous. Germline V gene sequence: CDR1 SGHDT, CDR2 YYEEEE. Deletions cut 8 bases from V and 5 bases from J, with 16 bases between. The CDR3 is 14 residues long. Here the CDR3 reads CASKQSVVNEKLFF. In DNA form, the CDR3 reads TGTGCCAGTAAGCAGAGCGTGGTGAATGAAAAACTGTTTTTT.

V usage is TRBV6-4 and J usage is TRBJ2-1; 8 bases are a match to TRBD2. The CDR3 sequence is 16 residues long. The J segment lost 2 bases and the V segment lost 4 bases, leaving 7 bases of the junction unmatched. CDR1 and CDR2 from the germline V gene are MRHNA and SNTAGT. CDR3 amino acids: CASSVVAGGAYNEQFF. CDR3 in DNA: TGTGCCAGCAGTGTCGTGGCGGGGGGCGCCTACAATGAGCAGTTCTTC.

The CDR3 loop is CAAGAGGVNTIYF. The CDR3 region has the DNA TGTGCCGCTGGGGCAGGGGGCGTAAACACCATATATTTT. This chain uses TRBV30 with TRBJ1-3, with 8 bases lining up with TRBD1. This CDR3 has 13 amino acids. Germline CDR1 and CDR2: GTSNPN and SVGIG (reference sequence). The V gene end was trimmed by 8 bases and the J gene end by 6 bases; junction bases not matched to a gene: 9.

This chain connects TRBV24-1 to TRBJ1-5; 9 nucleotides align to TRBD1. Germline values: CDR1 KGHDR, CDR2 SFDVKD. The CDR3 loop spans 17 amino acids. J gave up 3 bases and V 7 bases, and 12 bases lay outside the gene matches. The chain's CDR3 is CATSPSVGTGNNQPQHF. Here the CDR3 DNA reads TGTGCCACCAGCCCATCTGTCGGGACAGGGAACAATCAGCCCCAGCATTTT.

The chain joins TRBV15 to TRBJ1-5; TRBD1 might be the D (6 bases). Trimming stripped 1 base from V and 9 bases from J, with 16 bases between. The CDR3 is 15 amino acids. Germline V gene lookup returns CDR1 LNHNV and CDR2 YYDKDF (reference sequence). Here the CDR3 reads CATSRVGAGVRPQHF. Here the CDR3 DNA reads TGTGCCACCAGCAGAGTGGGGGCAGGTGTCCGGCCCCAGCATTTT.

V and J are TRBV6-5 and TRBJ1-3; D perhaps matches TRBD1 (6 bases). The V gene lost 8 bases and the J gene lost 4 bases, with 15 bases spanning the gap. In germline, CDR1 is MNHEY, CDR2 SVGAGI. This CDR3 contains 14 residues. CDR3 protein: CASGPGGKGNTIYF. The CDR3 DNA reads TGTGCCAGCGGGCCGGGGGGCAAAGGAAACACCATATATTTT.

This clone was seen a handful of times. The chain joins TRBV24-1 to TRBJ1-2; D gene ambiguous. Germline V gene sequence: CDR1 KGHDR, CDR2 SFDVKD. V dropped 2 bases and J dropped 1 base, with 16 bases sitting between them. This CDR3 contains 17 residues. CDR3 in amino acids: CATSDSTTFDFNYGYTF. The CDR3 DNA reads TGTGCCACCAGTGATTCTACTACCTTTGATTTTAACTATGGCTACACCTTC.